This T cell receptor (beta chain) stems from a study of T cells in Graves' hyperthyroidism and ophthalmopathy. Germline values: CDR1 MGHRA, CDR2 YSYEKL. The V end was cut by 1 base, the J end by 7 bases, with 10 bases between. This CDR3 is 13 amino acids long. Subjects aged 18 to 65 presented with newly diagnosed hyperthyroidism of less than 2 months' duration. It was RNA transcripts that yielded the amplified TCR beta CDR3 regions. First-round RT-PCR with HTBI primers amplified the TCR CDR3 region. TCRdb independently ran MiXCR on the multiplex PCR reads; one entry per CDR3 protein. The sample includes over 500,000 distinct CDR3 sequences, less than 15% of them seen just once.

This clonotype was sampled from a woman aged 40 to 50 with Graves' hyperthyroidism. The chain joins TRBV4-1 to TRBJ1-1, with D unresolved. Input material: blood. The CDR3 sequence: CASSQVWGGEAFF. The CDR3 bases are TGCGCCAGCAGCCAAGTTTGGGGAGGTGAAGCTTTCTTT.